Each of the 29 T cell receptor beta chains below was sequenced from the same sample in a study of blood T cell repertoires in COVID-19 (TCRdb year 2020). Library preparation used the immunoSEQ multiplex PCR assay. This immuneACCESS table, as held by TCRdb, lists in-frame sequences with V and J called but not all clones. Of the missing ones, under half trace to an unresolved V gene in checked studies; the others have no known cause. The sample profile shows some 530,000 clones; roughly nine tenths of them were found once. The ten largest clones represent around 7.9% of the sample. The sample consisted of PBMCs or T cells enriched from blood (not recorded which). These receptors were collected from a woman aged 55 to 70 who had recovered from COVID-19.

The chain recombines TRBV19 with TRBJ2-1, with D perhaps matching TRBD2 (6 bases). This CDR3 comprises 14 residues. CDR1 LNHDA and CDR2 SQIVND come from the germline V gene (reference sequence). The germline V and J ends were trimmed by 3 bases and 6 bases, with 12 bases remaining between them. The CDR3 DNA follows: TGTGCCAGTAGTATGGGAGGAGGGGTCAATGAGCAGTTCTTC. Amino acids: CASSMGGGVNEQFF.

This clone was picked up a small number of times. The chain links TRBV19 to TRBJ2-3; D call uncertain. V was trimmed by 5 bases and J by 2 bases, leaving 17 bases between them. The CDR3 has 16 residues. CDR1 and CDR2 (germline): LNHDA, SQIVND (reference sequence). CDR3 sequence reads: CASSGQRRITTDTQYF. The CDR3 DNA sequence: TGTGCCAGTAGTGGGCAGAGAAGAATTACCACAGATACGCAGTATTTT. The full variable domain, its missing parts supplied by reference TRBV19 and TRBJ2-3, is DGGITQSPKYLFRKEGQNVTLSCEQNLNHDAMYWYRQDPGQGLRLIYYSQIVNDFQKGDIAEGYSVSREKKESFPLTVTSAQKNPTAFYLCASSGQRRITTDTQYFGPGTRLTVL.

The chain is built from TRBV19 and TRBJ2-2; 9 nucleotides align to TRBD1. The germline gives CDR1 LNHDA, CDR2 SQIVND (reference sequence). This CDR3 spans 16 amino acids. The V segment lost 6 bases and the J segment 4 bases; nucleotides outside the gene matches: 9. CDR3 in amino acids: CASSKKTGGVTGELFF. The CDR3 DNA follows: TGTGCCAGTAGCAAAAAAACAGGGGGCGTCACCGGGGAGCTGTTTTTT.

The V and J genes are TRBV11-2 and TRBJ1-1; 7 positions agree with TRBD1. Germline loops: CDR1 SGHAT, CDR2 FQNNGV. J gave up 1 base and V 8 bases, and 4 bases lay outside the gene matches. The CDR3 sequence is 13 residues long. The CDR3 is CASGRQGNTEAFF. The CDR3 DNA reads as TGTGCCAGCGGCAGACAGGGGAACACTGAAGCTTTCTTT.

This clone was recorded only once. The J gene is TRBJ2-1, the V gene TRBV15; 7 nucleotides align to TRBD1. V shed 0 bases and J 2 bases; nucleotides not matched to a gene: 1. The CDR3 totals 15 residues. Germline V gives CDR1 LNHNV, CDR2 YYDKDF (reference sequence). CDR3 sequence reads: CATSRDRGTYNEQFF. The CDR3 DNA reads TGTGCCACCAGCAGAGACAGGGGGACCTACAATGAGCAGTTCTTC.

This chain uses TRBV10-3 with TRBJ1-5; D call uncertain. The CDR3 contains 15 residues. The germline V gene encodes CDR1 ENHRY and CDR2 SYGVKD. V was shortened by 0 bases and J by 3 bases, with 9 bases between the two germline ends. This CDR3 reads CAISESPGLNQPQHF. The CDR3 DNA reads TGTGCCATCAGTGAGTCGCCGGGTCTCAATCAGCCCCAGCATTTT.

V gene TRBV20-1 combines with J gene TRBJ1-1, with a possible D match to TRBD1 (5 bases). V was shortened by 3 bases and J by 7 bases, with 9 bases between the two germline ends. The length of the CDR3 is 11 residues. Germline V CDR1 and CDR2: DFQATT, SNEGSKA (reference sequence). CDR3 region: CSARKQVEAFF. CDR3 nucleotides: TGCAGTGCTAGGAAACAGGTTGAAGCTTTCTTT.

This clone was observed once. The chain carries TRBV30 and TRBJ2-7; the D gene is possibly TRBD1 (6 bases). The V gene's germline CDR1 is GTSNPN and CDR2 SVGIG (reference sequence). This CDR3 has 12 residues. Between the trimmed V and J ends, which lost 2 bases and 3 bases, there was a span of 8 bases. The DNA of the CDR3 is TGTGCCTGGAGTCGGACAGACTACGAGCAGTACTTC. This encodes CAWSRTDYEQYF. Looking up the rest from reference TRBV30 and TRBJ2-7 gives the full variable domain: SQTIHQWPATLVQPVGSPLSLECTVEGTSNPNLYWYRQAAGRGLQLLFYSVGIGQISSEVPQNLSASRPQDRQFILSSKKLLLSDSGFYLCAWSRTDYEQYFGPGTRLTVT.

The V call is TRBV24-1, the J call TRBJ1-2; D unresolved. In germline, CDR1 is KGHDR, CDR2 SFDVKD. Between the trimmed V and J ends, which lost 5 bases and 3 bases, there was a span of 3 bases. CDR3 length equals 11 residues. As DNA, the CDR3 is TGTGCCACCAGTGGGCACTATGGCTACACCTTC. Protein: CATSGHYGYTF.

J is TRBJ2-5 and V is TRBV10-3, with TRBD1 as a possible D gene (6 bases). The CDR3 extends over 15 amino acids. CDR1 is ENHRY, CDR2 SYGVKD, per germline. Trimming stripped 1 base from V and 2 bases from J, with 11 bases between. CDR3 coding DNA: TGTGCCATCAGTGAGTTTTGGGGGCTACAAGAGACCCAGTACTTC. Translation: CAISEFWGLQETQYF.

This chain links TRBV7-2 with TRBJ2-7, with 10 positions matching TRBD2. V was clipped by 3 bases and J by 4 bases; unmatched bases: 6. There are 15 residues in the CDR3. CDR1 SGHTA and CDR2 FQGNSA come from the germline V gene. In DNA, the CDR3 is TGTGCCAGCAGCTTCGCTAGCGGGGGCCTTTACGAGCAGTACTTC. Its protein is CASSFASGGLYEQYF. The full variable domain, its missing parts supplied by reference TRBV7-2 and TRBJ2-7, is GAGVSQSPSNKVTEKGKDVELRCDPISGHTALYWYRQSLGQGLEFLIYFQGNSAPDKSGLPSDRFSAERTGGSVSTLTIQRTQQEDSAVYLCASSFASGGLYEQYFGPGTRLTVT.

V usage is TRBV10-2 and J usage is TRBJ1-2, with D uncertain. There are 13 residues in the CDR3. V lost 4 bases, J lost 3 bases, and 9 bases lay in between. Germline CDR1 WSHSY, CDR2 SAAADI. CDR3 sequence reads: CASSADMYYGYTF. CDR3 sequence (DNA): TGCGCCAGCAGTGCAGACATGTACTATGGCTACACCTTC.

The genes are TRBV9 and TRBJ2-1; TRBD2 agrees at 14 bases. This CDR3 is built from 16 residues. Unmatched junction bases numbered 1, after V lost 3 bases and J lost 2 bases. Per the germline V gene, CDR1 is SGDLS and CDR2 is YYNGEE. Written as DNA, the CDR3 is TGTGCCAGCAGCGCGACTAGCGGGGGGGCCTACAATGAGCAGTTCTTC. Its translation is CASSATSGGAYNEQFF.

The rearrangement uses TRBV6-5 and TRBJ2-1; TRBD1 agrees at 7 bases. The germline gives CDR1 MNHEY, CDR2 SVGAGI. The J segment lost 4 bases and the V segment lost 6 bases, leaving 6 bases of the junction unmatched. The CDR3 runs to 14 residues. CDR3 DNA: TGTGCCAGCAGGGGGACAGTCTCTTACAATGAGCAGTTCTTC. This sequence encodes CASRGTVSYNEQFF.

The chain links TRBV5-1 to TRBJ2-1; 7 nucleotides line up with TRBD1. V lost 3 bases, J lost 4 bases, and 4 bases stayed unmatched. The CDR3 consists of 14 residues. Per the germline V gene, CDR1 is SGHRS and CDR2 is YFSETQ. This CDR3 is CASSSGTVYNEQFF. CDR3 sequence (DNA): TGCGCCAGCAGCTCCGGGACAGTATACAATGAGCAGTTCTTC.

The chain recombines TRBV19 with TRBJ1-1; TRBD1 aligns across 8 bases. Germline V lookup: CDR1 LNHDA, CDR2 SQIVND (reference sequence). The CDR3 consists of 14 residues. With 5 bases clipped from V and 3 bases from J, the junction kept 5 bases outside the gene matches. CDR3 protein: CASSVDRGDTEAFF. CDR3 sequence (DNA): TGTGCCAGTAGTGTCGACAGGGGTGACACTGAAGCTTTCTTT.

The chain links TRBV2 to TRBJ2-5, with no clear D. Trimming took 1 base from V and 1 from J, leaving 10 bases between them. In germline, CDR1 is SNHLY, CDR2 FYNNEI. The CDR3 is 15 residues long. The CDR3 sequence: CASSEEEQVQETQYF. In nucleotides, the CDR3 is TGTGCCAGCAGTGAAGAAGAGCAAGTCCAAGAGACCCAGTACTTC. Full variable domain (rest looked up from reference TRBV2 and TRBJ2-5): EPEVTQTPSHQVTQMGQEVILRCVPISNHLYFYWYRQILGQKVEFLVSFYNNEISEKSEIFDDQFSVERPDGSNFTLKIRSTKLEDSAMYFCASSEEEQVQETQYFGPGTRLLVL.

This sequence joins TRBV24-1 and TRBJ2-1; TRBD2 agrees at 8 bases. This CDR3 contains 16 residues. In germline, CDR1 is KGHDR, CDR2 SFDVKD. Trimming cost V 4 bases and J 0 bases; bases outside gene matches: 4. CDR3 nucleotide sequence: TGTGCCACCAGTGACGAGCGGGGGAGCTCCTACAATGAGCAGTTCTTC. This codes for CATSDERGSSYNEQFF.

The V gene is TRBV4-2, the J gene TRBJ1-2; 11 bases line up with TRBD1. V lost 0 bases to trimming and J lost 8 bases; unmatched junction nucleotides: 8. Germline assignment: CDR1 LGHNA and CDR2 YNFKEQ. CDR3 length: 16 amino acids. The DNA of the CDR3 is TGTGCCAGCAGCCAAGATCCGGACAGGGGGCCAACGGGCTACACCTTC. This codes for CASSQDPDRGPTGYTF.

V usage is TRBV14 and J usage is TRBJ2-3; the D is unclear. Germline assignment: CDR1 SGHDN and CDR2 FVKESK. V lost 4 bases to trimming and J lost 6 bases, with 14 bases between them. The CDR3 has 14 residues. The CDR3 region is CASSPPRRSDTQYF. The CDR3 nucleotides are TGTGCCAGCAGCCCACCCCGGCGGTCGGATACGCAGTATTTT.

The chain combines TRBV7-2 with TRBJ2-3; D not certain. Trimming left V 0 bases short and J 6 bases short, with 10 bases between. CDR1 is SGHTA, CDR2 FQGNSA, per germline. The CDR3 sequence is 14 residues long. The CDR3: CASSLATGWDTQYF. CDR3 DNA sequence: TGTGCCAGCAGCTTAGCCACCGGGTGGGATACGCAGTATTTT.

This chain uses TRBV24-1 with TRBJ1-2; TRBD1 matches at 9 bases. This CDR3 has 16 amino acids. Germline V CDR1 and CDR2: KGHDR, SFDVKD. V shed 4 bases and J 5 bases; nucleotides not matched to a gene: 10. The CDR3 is CATSETPGQGGYGYTF. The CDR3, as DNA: TGTGCCACCAGTGAAACCCCGGGACAGGGCGGTTATGGCTACACCTTC.

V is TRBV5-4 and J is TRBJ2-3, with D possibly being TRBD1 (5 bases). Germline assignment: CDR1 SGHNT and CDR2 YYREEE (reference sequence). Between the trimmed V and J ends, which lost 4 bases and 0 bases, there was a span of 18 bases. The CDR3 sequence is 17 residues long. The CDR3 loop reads CASSLQEWGTSTDTQYF. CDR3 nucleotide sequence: TGTGCCAGCAGCCTCCAGGAATGGGGCACTAGCACAGATACGCAGTATTTT.

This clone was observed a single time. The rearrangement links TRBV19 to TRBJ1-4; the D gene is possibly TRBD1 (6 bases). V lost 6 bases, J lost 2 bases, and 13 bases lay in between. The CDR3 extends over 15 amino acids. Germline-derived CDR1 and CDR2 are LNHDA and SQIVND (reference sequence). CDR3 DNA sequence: TGTGCCAGTAGGACACAGGGAACGACTAATGAAAAACTGTTTTTT. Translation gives CASRTQGTTNEKLFF.

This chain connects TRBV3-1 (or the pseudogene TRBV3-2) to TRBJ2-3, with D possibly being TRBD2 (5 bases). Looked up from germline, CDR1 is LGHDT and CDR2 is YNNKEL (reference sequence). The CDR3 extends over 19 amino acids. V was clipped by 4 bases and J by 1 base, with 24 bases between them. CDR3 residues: CASSPYLFRGSLGTDTQYF. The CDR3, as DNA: TGTGCCAGCAGCCCTTACCTATTTCGGGGTTCTCTTGGCACAGATACGCAGTATTTT.

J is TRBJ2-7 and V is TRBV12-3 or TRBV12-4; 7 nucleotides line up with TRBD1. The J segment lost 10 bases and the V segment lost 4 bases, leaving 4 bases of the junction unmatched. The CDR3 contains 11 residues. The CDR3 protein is CASSYRGEQYF. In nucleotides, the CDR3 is TGTGCCAGCAGTTACAGGGGTGAACAGTACTTC.

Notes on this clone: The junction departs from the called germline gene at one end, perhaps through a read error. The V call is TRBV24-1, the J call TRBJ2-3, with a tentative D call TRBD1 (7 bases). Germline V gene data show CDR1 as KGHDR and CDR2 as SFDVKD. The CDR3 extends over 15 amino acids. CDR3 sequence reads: CATSDLQGGSETQYF. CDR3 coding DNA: TGTGCCACCAGTGATTTGCAGGGGGGTTCAGAGACGCAGTATTTT.

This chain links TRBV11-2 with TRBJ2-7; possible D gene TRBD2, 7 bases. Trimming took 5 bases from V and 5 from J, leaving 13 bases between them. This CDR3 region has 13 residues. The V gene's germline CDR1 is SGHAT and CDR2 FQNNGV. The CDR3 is CASSHGGPDEQYF. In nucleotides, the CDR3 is TGTGCCAGCAGCCACGGGGGGCCGGACGAGCAGTACTTC.

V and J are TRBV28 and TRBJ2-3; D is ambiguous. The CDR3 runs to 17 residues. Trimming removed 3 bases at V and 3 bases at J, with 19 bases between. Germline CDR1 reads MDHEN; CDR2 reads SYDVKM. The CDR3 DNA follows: TGTGCCAGCAGTTTTCCCTGGGCCAAATATGGAACAGATACGCAGTATTTT. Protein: CASSFPWAKYGTDTQYF.